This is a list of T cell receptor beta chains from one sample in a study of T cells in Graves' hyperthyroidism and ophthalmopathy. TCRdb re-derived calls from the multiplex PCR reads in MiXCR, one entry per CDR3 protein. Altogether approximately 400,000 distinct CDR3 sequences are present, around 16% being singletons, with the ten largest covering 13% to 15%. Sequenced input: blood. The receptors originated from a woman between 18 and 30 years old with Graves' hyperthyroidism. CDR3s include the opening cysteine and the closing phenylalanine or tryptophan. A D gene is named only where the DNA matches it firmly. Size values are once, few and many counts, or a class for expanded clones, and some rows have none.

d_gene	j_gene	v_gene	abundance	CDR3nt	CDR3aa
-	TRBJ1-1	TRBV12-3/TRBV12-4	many	TGTGCCAGCACCCTGAGCGGCAGATCCAACACTGAAGCTTTCTTT	CASTLSGRSNTEAFF
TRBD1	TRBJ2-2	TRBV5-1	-	TGCGCCAGCAGCCCGACAGGGCCGGCCGGGGAGCTGTTTTTT	CASSPTGPAGELFF
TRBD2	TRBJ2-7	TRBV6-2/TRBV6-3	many	TGTGCCAGCAGTACGAGCGGGAGGCCGTTCTACGAGCAGTACTTC	CASSTSGRPFYEQYF
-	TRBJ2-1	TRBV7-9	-	TGTGCCAGCACCTACCGTGGGAGCTCCTACAATGAGCAGTTCTTC	CASTYRGSSYNEQFF
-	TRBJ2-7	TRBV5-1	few	TGCCCGAGTAAGACCAGACCCTACGAGCAGTACTTC	CPSKTRPYEQYF
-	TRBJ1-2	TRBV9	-	TGTGCCAGCAGCGTAGCTTTGACGAGCTGGGGCTACACCTTC	CASSVALTSWGYTF
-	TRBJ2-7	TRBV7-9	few	TGTGCCAGCAGCCGGACGGATAACGAGCAGTACTTC	CASSRTDNEQYF
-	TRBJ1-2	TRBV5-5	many	TGTGCCAGCAGCTGGGAGATAGGGACTGTTTATGGCTACACCTTC	CASSWEIGTVYGYTF
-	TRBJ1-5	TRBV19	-	TGTGCCAGTAGCTCCAGTACAGGGACCAATCAGCCCCAGCATTTT	CASSSSTGTNQPQHF
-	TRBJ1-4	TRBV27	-	TGTGCCAGGACCACGATACCTAGGAACATCGAAAAACTGTTTTTT	CARTTIPRNIEKLFF
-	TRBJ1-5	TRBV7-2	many	TGTGCCAGCAGCTTACTCCGACAGCAGCCCCAGCATTTT	CASSLLRQQPQHF
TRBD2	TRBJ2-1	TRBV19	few	TGTGCCAGTAGTAGATTCGGACTAGCGGGGAGGCCGGTGGATGAGCAGTTCTTC	CASSRFGLAGRPVDEQFF
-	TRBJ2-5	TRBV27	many	TGTGCCAGCAGTTTAGAGTCCTACGGGGAGACCCAGTACTTC	CASSLESYGETQYF
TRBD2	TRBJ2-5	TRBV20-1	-	TGCAGTGCTAGAGTGCGGGGGGACATAGAAGAGACCCAGTACTTC	CSARVRGDIEETQYF
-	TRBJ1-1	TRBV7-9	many	TGTGCCAGCAGCTTAGCCTTAGCGGCGAACACTGAAGCTTTCTTT	CASSLALAANTEAFF
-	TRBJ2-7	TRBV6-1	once	TGTGCCAGCTCCGGGCATAGCTCCTACGAGCAGTACTTC	CASSGHSSYEQYF
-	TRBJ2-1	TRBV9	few	TGTGCCAGCAGCGTAGAGGGGGACTGGGAATACAATGAGCAGTTCTTC	CASSVEGDWEYNEQFF
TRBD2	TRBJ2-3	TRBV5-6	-	TGTGCCAGCAGCTTAAAGGCGGGAGTCAGCACAGATACGCAGTATTTT	CASSLKAGVSTDTQYF
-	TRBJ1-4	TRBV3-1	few	TGTGCCAGCAGCCAAGATCCACCCCGAGGGGAAAAACTGTTTTTT	CASSQDPPRGEKLFF
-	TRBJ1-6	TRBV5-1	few	TGCGCCAGCAGCTTGGGGCAGGTGGATTCACCCCTCCACTTT	CASSLGQVDSPLHF
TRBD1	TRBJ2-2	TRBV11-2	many	TGTGCCAGCAGCGGCAGGGGGACAGCCGGGGAGCTGTTTTTT	CASSGRGTAGELFF
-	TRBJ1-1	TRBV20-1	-	TGCAGTGCCACGCGGGGAGAAGCTTTCTTT	CSATRGEAFF
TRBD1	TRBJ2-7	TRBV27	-	TGTGCCAGCAGTTTATGGGGGGACAGGGACTACGAGCAGTACTTC	CASSLWGDRDYEQYF
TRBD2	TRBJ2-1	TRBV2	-	TGTGCCAGCAGTGCTAGGACTAGCGGGAGCTCCTACAATGAGCAGTTCTTC	CASSARTSGSSYNEQFF
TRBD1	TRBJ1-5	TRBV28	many	TGTGCCAGCAGTTCGACAGGGGGCCTGGGAATAAATCAGCCCCAGCATTTT	CASSSTGGLGINQPQHF
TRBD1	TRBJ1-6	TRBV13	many	TGTGCCAGCAGCATAAGGCGACAGGGTCGGTATTCACCCCTCCACTTT	CASSIRRQGRYSPLHF
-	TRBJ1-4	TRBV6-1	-	TGTGCCAGCAGTGCCCCCATGGGAAAAAATGAAAAACTGTTTTTT	CASSAPMGKNEKLFF
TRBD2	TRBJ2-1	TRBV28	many	TGTGCCAGCAGCCACCTAGCGGGAATGAACAATGAGCAGTTCTTC	CASSHLAGMNNEQFF
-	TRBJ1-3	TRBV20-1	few	TGCAGTGCTAGAGACCCGAGCGCAGACTCTGGAAACACCATATATTTT	CSARDPSADSGNTIYF
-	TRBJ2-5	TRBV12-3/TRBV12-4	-	TGTGCCAGCAGTAGGACAGACCAAGAGACCCAGTACTTC	CASSRTDQETQYF
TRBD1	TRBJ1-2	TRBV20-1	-	TGCAGTGCTGGGACAGGGTACCCTAACTATGGCTACACCTTC	CSAGTGYPNYGYTF
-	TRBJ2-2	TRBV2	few	TGTGCCAGCAGTGTTGCCGGGGAGCTGTTTTTT	CASSVAGELFF
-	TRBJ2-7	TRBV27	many	TGTGCCAGCAGTAGCAGACCGGGAAGGAAGGTCTACGAGCAGTACTTC	CASSSRPGRKVYEQYF
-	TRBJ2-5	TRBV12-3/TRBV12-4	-	TGTGCCAGCACTTTACGGCTAGAGGGGGGGGAGACCCAGTACTTC	CASTLRLEGGETQYF
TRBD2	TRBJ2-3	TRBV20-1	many	TGCAGTGCTAGAGATCGAGGGACTAGCGGGAGTTCCCGCACAGATACGCAGTATTTT	CSARDRGTSGSSRTDTQYF
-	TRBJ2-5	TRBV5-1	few	TGCGCCAGCACATTAAGCGGCCAAGAGACCCAGTACTTC	CASTLSGQETQYF
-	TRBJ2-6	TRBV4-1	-	TGCGCCAGCAGCCCCTCACCGGGGCATCGGAAGAAATCTGGGGCCAACGTCCTGACTTTC	CASSPSPGHRKKSGANVLTF
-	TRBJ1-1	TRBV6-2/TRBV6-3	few	TGTGCCAGCAGTTACGACGTTGAAGCTTTCTTT	CASSYDVEAFF
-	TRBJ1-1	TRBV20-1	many	TGCAGTGCCCCTCAGCCGGGACGGGGGGTTAGGGACACTGAAGCTTTCTTT	CSAPQPGRGVRDTEAFF
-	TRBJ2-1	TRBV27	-	TGTGCCAGCACCAACCCCCGGGGGACCCCCCACGACAATGAGCAGTTCTTC	CASTNPRGTPHDNEQFF
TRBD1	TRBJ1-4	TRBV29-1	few	TGCAGCGTAACAGGGGGCGGTAATGAAAAACTGTTTTTT	CSVTGGGNEKLFF
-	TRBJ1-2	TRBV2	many	TGTGCCAGCAGTGTCAAGGGGTCGGTTGGCTACACCTTC	CASSVKGSVGYTF
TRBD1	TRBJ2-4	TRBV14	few	TGTGCCAGCAGCCCGACGGACAGGATAGCCAAAAACATTCAGTACTTC	CASSPTDRIAKNIQYF
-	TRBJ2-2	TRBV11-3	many	TGTGCCAGCAGACAGGGCCCGTACGGGGAGCTGTTTTTT	CASRQGPYGELFF
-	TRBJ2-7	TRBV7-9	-	TGTGCCAGCAGCCTTGGGGCCGAAGGCTACGAGCAGTACTTC	CASSLGAEGYEQYF
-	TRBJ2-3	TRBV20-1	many	TGCAGTGCCCGCATAGATACGCAGTATTTT	CSARIDTQYF
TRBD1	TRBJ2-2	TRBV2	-	TGTGCCAGCAGTCCACAGGGGACAGTGGGCACCGGGGAGCTGTTTTTT	CASSPQGTVGTGELFF
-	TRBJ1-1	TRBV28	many	TGTGCCAGCAGTTTATCGGGTAGCAGGGGCACTGAAGCTTTCTTT	CASSLSGSRGTEAFF
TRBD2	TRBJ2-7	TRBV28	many	TGTGCCAGCAGTTTTAATCGCGGGACTAGCGGGAGGTACGAGCAGTACTTC	CASSFNRGTSGRYEQYF
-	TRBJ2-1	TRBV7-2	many	TGTGCCAGCAGCTTCGATCTAGGGGAGCAGTTCTTC	CASSFDLGEQFF
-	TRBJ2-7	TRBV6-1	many	TGTGCCTCCGGCGGGCTAGCCTACGAGCAGTACTTC	CASGGLAYEQYF
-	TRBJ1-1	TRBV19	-	TGTGCCGTAGGGGACACTGAAGCTTTCTTT	CAVGDTEAFF
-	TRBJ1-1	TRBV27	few	TGTGCCAGCAGTTTAGATTATTCCGGGGATCAAGCTTTCTTT	CASSLDYSGDQAFF
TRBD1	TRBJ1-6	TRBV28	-	TGTGCCAGCGCCGGCCAGGGACAGGGAGGTTCACCCCTCCACTTT	CASAGQGQGGSPLHF
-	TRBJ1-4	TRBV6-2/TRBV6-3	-	TGTGCCAGCAGTGCATCCGAGATGAATGAAAAACTGTTTTTT	CASSASEMNEKLFF
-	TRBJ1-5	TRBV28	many	TGTGCCAGCAGTAGGCGCGGGGGGCCCCAGCATTTT	CASSRRGGPQHF
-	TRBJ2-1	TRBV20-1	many	TGCAGTGCTAGGGGGGCTAGCTCCTACAATGAGCAGTTCTTC	CSARGASSYNEQFF
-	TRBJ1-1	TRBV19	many	TGTGCCAGTAGTTTGAGTGAGATCCCCATGAACACTGAAGCTTTCTTT	CASSLSEIPMNTEAFF
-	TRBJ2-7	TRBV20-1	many	TGCAGTGGGCAAAGGGGTCGTTACGAGCAGTACTTC	CSGQRGRYEQYF